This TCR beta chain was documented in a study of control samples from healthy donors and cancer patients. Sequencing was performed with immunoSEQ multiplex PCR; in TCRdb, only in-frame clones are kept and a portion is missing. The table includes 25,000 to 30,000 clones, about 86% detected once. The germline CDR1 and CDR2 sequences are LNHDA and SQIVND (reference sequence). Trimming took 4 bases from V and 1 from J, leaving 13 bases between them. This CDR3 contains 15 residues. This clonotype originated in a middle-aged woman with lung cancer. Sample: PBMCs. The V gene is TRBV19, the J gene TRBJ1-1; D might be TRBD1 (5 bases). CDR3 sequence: CASSTPGARNTEAFF. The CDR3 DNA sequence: TGTGCCAGTAGTACGCCCGGGGCGCGGAACACTGAAGCTTTCTTT.